The entry below gives a single TCR beta chain sequence along with its context. The antigen is unknown. These data come from a study of CD8 T cells in ankylosing spondylitis. Germline CDR1 reads SGHDN; CDR2 reads FVKESK. The CDR3 is 14 residues long. V was pared by 5 bases and J by 8 bases, with 7 bases of the junction left unmatched. TCRdb passed the 5' RACE reads through MiXCR, listing each CDR3 protein once. The sample has a few hundred thousand distinct CDR3 sequences; around 20% are singletons. Whole-study results and caveats: Disease-linked clones bore a CD8+ phenotype and were relatively rare in peripheral blood. Made up of under ten highly homologous variants, a TCR beta motif appeared characteristic of ankylosing spondylitis blood. Significant enrichment of disease-linked clones was reported in matched ankylosing spondylitis synovial fluid.

The sequencing input was blood, either unsorted or a sorted T cell fraction (not recorded which). The V call is TRBV14, the J call TRBJ2-1, with TRBD2 matching 9 bases. The TCR originated in a male donor with ankylosing spondylitis. CDR3: CASSLGLAGYEQFF. The DNA for the CDR3 is TGTGCCAGCAGCTTGGGACTAGCTGGCTATGAGCAGTTCTTC.